A selection of T cell receptor beta chains follows, all from one sample in a study of shared clonotypes between healthy human individuals. The data were produced by immunoSEQ multiplex PCR, yet TCRdb's version contains in-frame clones alone and is incomplete. The table shows millions of clones, with over 85% occurring only once. The sequenced sample consisted of naive CD8+ T cells sorted from blood. These receptors were obtained from a man in his late teens or twenties in good health. Both conserved end residues are part of each CDR3. Each record gives: V gene, D gene, CDR3 protein. D genes are given only for firm matches.

v_gene: TRBV30
d_gene: -
CDR3aa: CAWSVLQPSNQPQHF

v_gene: TRBV4-3
d_gene: -
CDR3aa: CASSQVGYDQTQYF

v_gene: TRBV6-5
d_gene: -
CDR3aa: CASSYAEGKVQPQHF

v_gene: TRBV19
d_gene: -
CDR3aa: CASSSPPLGGYTF

v_gene: TRBV7-9
d_gene: -
CDR3aa: CASSLSEREDTIYF

v_gene: TRBV30
d_gene: -
CDR3aa: CAWSIGLREAFF

v_gene: TRBV6-5
d_gene: -
CDR3aa: CASSYSSDSYNEQFF

v_gene: TRBV6-6
d_gene: TRBD2
CDR3aa: CASAVGAGGYEQYF

v_gene: TRBV7-2
d_gene: -
CDR3aa: CASSLGARTEAFF

v_gene: TRBV9
d_gene: -
CDR3aa: CASGPDTGHYEQYF

v_gene: TRBV19
d_gene: -
CDR3aa: CASSPGAGEQFF

v_gene: TRBV27
d_gene: TRBD2
CDR3aa: CASRIAGGPYEQYF

v_gene: TRBV27
d_gene: -
CDR3aa: CASSLKDPNVFYNSPLHF

v_gene: TRBV6-5
d_gene: -
CDR3aa: CASRNSDTANGYTF

v_gene: TRBV5-6
d_gene: TRBD1
CDR3aa: CASSDGTGRDYGYTF

v_gene: TRBV29-1
d_gene: -
CDR3aa: CSASDSYYEQYF

v_gene: TRBV7-9
d_gene: -
CDR3aa: CASDRTDIYNEQFF

v_gene: TRBV29-1
d_gene: TRBD1
CDR3aa: CSVEPGQGDGYTF

v_gene: TRBV7-8
d_gene: -
CDR3aa: CASSLTLTDSSYNEQFF

v_gene: TRBV5-1
d_gene: -
CDR3aa: CASSPGSGEEQYF

v_gene: TRBV6-1
d_gene: TRBD2
CDR3aa: CASSTPGLNTDTQYF

v_gene: TRBV28
d_gene: TRBD1
CDR3aa: CASSSPGQGRRRGNQPQHF

v_gene: TRBV10-2
d_gene: -
CDR3aa: CASSDFYEQYF

v_gene: TRBV7-6
d_gene: -
CDR3aa: CASSLAGANVLTF

v_gene: TRBV10-3
d_gene: TRBD1
CDR3aa: CATRDSTSTDTQYF

v_gene: TRBV2
d_gene: TRBD1
CDR3aa: CASSDPGQGSFYGYTF

v_gene: TRBV10-2
d_gene: -
CDR3aa: CASGGLDRPAYEQYF

v_gene: TRBV30
d_gene: -
CDR3aa: CAWSDSNQPQHF

v_gene: TRBV2
d_gene: TRBD2
CDR3aa: CASVRLAGGADTQYF

v_gene: TRBV6-5
d_gene: TRBD1
CDR3aa: CASRDRDRGFYEQYF

v_gene: TRBV27
d_gene: TRBD1
CDR3aa: CASSLRGPSYEQYF

v_gene: TRBV7-8
d_gene: TRBD2
CDR3aa: CASSHQLAGVIYEQYF

v_gene: TRBV6-5
d_gene: -
CDR3aa: CASSYSSGQLSYEQYF

v_gene: TRBV19
d_gene: -
CDR3aa: CATKTGNTEAFF

v_gene: TRBV4-1
d_gene: -
CDR3aa: CASSAQGFGWSTEAFF

v_gene: TRBV19
d_gene: TRBD1
CDR3aa: CASSIEGQGAVGYTF